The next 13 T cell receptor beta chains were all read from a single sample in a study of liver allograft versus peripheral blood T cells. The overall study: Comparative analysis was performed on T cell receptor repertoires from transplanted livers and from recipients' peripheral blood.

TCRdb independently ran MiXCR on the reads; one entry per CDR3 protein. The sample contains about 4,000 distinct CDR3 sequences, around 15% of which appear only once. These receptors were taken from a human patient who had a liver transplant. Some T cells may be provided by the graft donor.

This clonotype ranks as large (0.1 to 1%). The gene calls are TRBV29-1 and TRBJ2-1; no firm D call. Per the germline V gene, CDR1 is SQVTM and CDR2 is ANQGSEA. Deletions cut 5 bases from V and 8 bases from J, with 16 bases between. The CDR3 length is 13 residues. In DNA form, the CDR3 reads TGCAGCGTTTTCATAGTGGATAGCTATGAGCAGTTCTTC. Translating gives CSVFIVDSYEQFF.

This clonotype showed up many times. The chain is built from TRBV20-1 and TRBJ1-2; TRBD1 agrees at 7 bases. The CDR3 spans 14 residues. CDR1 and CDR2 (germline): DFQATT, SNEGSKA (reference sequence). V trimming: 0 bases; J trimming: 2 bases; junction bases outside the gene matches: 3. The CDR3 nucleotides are TGCAGTGCTAGAGATAGGGGGCAGAACTATGGCTACACCTTC. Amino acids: CSARDRGQNYGYTF.

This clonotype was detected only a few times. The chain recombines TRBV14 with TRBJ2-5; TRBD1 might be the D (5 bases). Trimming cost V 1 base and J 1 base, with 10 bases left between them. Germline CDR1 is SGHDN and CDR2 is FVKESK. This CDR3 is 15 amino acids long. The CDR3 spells CASSQATGRQETQYF. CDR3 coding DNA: TGTGCCAGCAGCCAAGCAACAGGACGCCAAGAGACCCAGTACTTC.

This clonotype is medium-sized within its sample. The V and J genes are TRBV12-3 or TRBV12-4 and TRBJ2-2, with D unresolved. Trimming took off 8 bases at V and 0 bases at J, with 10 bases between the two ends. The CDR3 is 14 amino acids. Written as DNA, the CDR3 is TGTGCCAGCCCTAGTGGGGCGAACACCGGGGAGCTGTTTTTT. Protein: CASPSGANTGELFF.

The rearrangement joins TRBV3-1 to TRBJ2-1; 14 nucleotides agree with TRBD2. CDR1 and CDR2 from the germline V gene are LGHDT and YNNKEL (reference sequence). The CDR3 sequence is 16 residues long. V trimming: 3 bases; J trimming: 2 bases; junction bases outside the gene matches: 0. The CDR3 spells CASSQTSGGAYNEQFF. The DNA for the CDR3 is TGTGCCAGCAGCCAGACTAGCGGGGGGGCCTACAATGAGCAGTTCTTC.

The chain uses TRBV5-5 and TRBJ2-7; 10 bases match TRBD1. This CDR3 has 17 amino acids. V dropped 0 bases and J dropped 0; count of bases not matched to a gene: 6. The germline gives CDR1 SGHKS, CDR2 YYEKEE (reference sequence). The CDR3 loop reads CASSLGLGQGVSYEQYF. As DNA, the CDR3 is TGTGCCAGCAGCTTGGGATTAGGACAGGGGGTCTCCTACGAGCAGTACTTC.

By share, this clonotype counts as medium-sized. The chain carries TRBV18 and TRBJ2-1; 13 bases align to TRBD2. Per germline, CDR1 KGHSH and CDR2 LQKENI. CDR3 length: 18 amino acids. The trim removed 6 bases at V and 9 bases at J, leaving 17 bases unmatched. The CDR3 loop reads CASSRLAGGLKGPSEQFF. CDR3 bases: TGTGCCAGCTCCCGACTAGCGGGAGGCTTAAAGGGTCCTAGTGAGCAGTTCTTC.

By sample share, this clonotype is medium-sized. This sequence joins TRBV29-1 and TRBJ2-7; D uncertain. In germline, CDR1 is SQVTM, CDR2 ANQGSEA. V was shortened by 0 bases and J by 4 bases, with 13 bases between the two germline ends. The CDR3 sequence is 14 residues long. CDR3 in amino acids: CSVEDGPQGYEQYF. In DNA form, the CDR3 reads TGCAGCGTTGAAGACGGCCCTCAAGGTTACGAGCAGTACTTC.

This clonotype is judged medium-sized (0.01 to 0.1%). The CDR3 here is CASSIGGVGGNYGYTF. The CDR3 nucleotides read TGTGCCAGTAGTATAGGAGGGGTCGGAGGGAACTATGGCTACACCTTC. V and J are TRBV19 and TRBJ1-2; maybe TRBD1 (5 bases). This CDR3 is built from 16 residues. V was shortened by 1 base and J by 2 bases, with 14 bases between the two germline ends. CDR1 is LNHDA and CDR2 is SQIVND in the germline V gene (reference sequence).

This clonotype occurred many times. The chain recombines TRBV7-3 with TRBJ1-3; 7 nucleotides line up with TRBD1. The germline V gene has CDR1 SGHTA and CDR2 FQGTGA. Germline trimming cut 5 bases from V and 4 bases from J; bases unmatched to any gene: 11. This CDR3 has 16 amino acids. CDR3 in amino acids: CASSLPSQGQGNTIYF. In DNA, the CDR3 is TGTGCCAGCAGCCTACCCTCTCAGGGACAGGGAAACACCATATATTTT.

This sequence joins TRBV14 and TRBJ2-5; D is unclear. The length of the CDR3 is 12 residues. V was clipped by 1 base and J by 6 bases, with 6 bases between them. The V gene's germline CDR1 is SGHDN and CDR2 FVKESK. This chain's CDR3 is CASSQVGQTQYF. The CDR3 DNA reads TGTGCCAGCAGCCAAGTAGGGCAGACCCAGTACTTC.

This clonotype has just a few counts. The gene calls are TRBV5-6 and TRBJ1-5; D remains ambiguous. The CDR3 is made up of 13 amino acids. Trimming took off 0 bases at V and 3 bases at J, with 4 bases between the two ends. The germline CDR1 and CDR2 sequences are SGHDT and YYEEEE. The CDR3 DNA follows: TGTGCCAGCAGCTTGGGAACCAATCAGCCCCAGCATTTT. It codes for CASSLGTNQPQHF.

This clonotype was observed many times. CDR3 in amino acids: CSARGQMNTGELFF. The CDR3 nucleotides read TGCAGTGCTAGGGGACAGATGAACACCGGGGAGCTGTTTTTT. V gene TRBV20-1 combines with J gene TRBJ2-2, with 7 nucleotides matching TRBD1. The germline CDR1 and CDR2 sequences are DFQATT and SNEGSKA (reference sequence). The V segment lost 3 bases and the J segment 1 base; nucleotides outside the gene matches: 2. The CDR3 loop spans 14 amino acids.